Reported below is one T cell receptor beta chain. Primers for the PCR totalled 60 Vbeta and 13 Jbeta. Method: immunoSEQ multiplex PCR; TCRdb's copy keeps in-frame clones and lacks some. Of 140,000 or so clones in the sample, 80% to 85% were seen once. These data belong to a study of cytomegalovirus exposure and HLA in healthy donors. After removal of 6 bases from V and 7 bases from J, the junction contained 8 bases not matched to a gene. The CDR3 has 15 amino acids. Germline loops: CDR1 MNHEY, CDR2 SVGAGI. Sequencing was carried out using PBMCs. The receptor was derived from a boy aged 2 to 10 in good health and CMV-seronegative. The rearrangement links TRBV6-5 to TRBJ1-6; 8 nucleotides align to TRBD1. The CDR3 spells CASRATGGGNSPLHF. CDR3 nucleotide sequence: TGTGCCAGCAGGGCTACAGGGGGGGGAAATTCACCCCTCCACTTT.